The sample holds one count of the clone carrying this T cell receptor (beta chain). Its target is unknown. The method was immunoSEQ multiplex PCR; TCRdb's version includes in-frame clones alone and lacks a portion of them. The table records tens of thousands of clones, 65% to 85% of them present only once. The data were obtained in a study of T cell responses to AZD1222 COVID-19 vaccine. Looked up from germline, CDR1 is SGHRS and CDR2 is YFSETQ. V was cut by 6 bases and J by 0 bases, with 13 bases left in between. The CDR3 has 15 amino acids. Findings of the study overall: Unmutated variant regions are reportedly targeted by nearly half of spike-specific TCRs. Donors in the cohort were predominantly white British and more often female, and clonal diversity was possibly underestimated. Among those given AZD1222, only five or six were seropositive at baseline.

The input for sequencing was peripheral blood, taken on day 0 of MenACWY control vaccination. The TCR originated in an adult in good health. The chain joins TRBV5-1 to TRBJ1-3; D gene uncertain. The CDR3 region has the DNA TGCGCCAGCAAAGACTCCCCAAGCTCTGGAAACACCATATATTTT. Amino acid sequence: CASKDSPSSGNTIYF.